This T cell receptor (beta chain) was observed in a study of blood T cells in healthy people across ages (dated by TCRdb to 2014 to 2015). About the investigation overall: In model experiments, template switching captured about one uniquely barcoded TCR beta cDNA molecule for every two T cells. Four age groups were formed from the donors: young (average approximately 15 years), middle-aged (around 41), aged (about 62) and long-lived (82). To avoid experimental bias, donors of different ages were randomly spread across the sequencing lanes. For two donors (one aged 18 to 30 and one aged 80 or older), the study analyzed two additional independent replicas of 1 million unique cDNA reads from the same blood draw. Using deep sequencing normalized with unique cDNA molecular identifiers, the study measured how TCR beta repertoire diversity changes with age. The study at large found these results: Donor CMV infection status was unknown, potentially confounding age-related changes in expanded clonotypes. As age increased, observed TCR beta diversity per million T cells dropped in a roughly linear way, and a significant reduction was already evident by age 40. Total diversity estimates from one million sequenced T cells were considered lower bounds and underestimates. Because profiling used bulk unsorted PBMCs, naive and antigen-experienced compartments could not be compared conclusively. Compared with the aged group, the long-lived group had more naive CD4+ T cells, fewer expanded clones and increased TCR diversity, a pattern suggesting age selection. There was a strong correlation between observed TCR beta diversity and the percentage of naive T cells measured by flow cytometry.

This clonotype has at least ten counts. The specificity of this receptor is unknown. Base qualities are not at hand, and no much larger clone is one base apart. Trimming takes 6 bases from V and 5 bases from J, and the germline ends sit 11 bases apart. The CDR3 holds 13 amino acids from the cysteine to the phenylalanine. Only CDR3 DNA is held: 39 bases, read in frame from base 1. The donors were 40 or so Caucasian individuals from Russia, aged 6 to 90 years, who were systemically healthy. Around 9.9 milliliters of peripheral blood were collected from each donor into EDTA-treated Vacutainer tubes. PBMCs were isolated by Ficoll-Paque density-gradient centrifugation, with at least 6.5 million obtained per sample. Total RNA, at least 6 micrograms per sample, was extracted from PBMCs with Trizol reagent. The percentages of naive CD45RAhigh/CD27high T cells were determined by flow cytometry on a PBMC aliquot from every donor.

Library construction relied on 5' RACE. TCRdb lists the instrument as Illumina HiSeq 2500. A second PCR of about 6 to 11 cycles was performed with a sample-barcoded 5' primer and a J-beta primer mix. A template-switch 5' adaptor carrying 12 random nucleotides introduced a unique molecular identifier onto each TCR beta cDNA molecule. Each sample yielded at least 2.5 million CDR3-containing paired-end reads. First-strand cDNA synthesis was performed from all RNA using the Mint cDNA synthesis kit, with priming by a TRBC-specific oligonucleotide. Following uracil-DNA glycosylase treatment, a first 18-cycle PCR with universal primers M1SS and BC2_uni_R was performed on all cDNA. In the paper's pipeline: For normalization, 1 million high-quality reads were randomly selected from each sample, with every read carrying a distinct molecular identifier. Instead of being binned into consensus sequences, reads that shared molecular identifiers were thrown out. CDR3 identification, clonotype clustering and error correction used MiTCR with a Q25 quality threshold and the strictest error-elimination algorithm. Lower-bound total TCR beta diversity was estimated with a nonparametric unseen species model using Euler transformation. TCRdb reran the public reads through fastp at Q25 and MiXCR, keeping productive beta chains. Merged by CDR3 protein, the rows form single entries marked with the most common genes and DNA. What appears here as the V and J calls and clone size reflects TCRdb's work, not the paper's. This sample lists around 1.1 million distinct CDR3 sequences; approximately 38% were detected once. The leading ten clones occupy around 13% of the sample.

The sequence came from a man younger than 35 in good health. The rearranged segments are TRBV12-3 or TRBV12-4 and TRBJ2-1, with the D segment identity uncertain. Material: blood. The nucleotide sequence is given as TGTGCCAGCAGCCCCGAGCCGAACAATGAGCAGTTCTTC. This translates into CASSPEPNNEQFF.